This T cell receptor (beta chain) came from a study of blood T cell repertoires in COVID-19. Germline V CDR1 and CDR2: GTSNPN, SVGIG (reference sequence). This CDR3 is 13 amino acids long. The table came from immunoSEQ multiplex PCR; TCRdb's copy has only in-frame clones and leaves some out. The table records around 230,000 clones, around four fifths of them present only once. In regard to this clone: At one boundary the junction diverges from the germline segment, which might be a read error.

The source is a woman in her fifties or sixties with active or convalescent COVID-19. Input material: peripheral blood. The V and J genes are TRBV30 and TRBJ2-5; weak D call: TRBD2 (6 bases). This chain's CDR3 is CARSNGEAETQYF. The CDR3 DNA is TGTGCCCGGAGTAACGGGGAGGCAGAGACCCAGTACTTC.